What follows are 25 T cell receptor beta chains derived from one specimen sequenced in a study of radiation and T cells in renal cell carcinoma. The table came from immunoSEQ multiplex PCR; TCRdb's copy has only in-frame clones and leaves some out. Among about 10,000 clones, roughly 60% were seen once, and the ten largest hold about 10%. Treatment described: treatment-naive control, cytoreductive nephrectomy. Sequenced material: tumor tissue, taken from a patient whose treatment was nephrectomy without radiotherapy. These receptors all stem from a middle-aged man with renal cell carcinoma.

The genes are TRBV11-3 and TRBJ1-1; D remains unclear. Germline loops: CDR1 SGHNT, CDR2 YENEEA. The V and J ends lost 0 bases and 5 bases respectively, with 7 bases between them. The CDR3 is 13 residues long. CDR3 DNA sequence: TGTGCCAGCAGCTTAGATGTGTGGACTGAAGCTTTCTTT. This sequence encodes CASSLDVWTEAFF.

J is TRBJ1-1 and V is TRBV7-6; the D gene is possibly TRBD1 (5 bases). CDR1 and CDR2 (germline): SGHVS, FNYEAQ. CDR3 length: 14 amino acids. Trimming took 8 bases from V and 1 from J, leaving 14 bases between them. The CDR3: CASVRSGGNTEAFF. In DNA form, the CDR3 reads TGTGCCAGCGTGCGGAGCGGGGGGAACACTGAAGCTTTCTTT.

CDR3 loop: CASSYFGTNTEAFF. CDR3 DNA: TGTGCCAGCAGTTACTTCGGGACTAACACTGAAGCTTTCTTT. The chain couples TRBV6-5 to TRBJ1-1, with a weak D call TRBD1 (5 bases). CDR3 size: 14 residues. Germline lookup yields CDR1 MNHEY and CDR2 SVGAGI. V was shortened by 1 base and J by 2 bases, with 8 bases between the two germline ends.

A few counts support this clone. The chain employs TRBV19 and TRBJ2-1; 8 positions agree with TRBD2. The CDR3 contains 14 residues. Trimming at V came to 7 bases and at J to 8 bases, leaving 10 bases not matched to a gene. CDR1 and CDR2 from the germline V gene are LNHDA and SQIVND (reference sequence). The DNA of the CDR3 is TGTGCCAGTAAACAAGCGGGAGTTGGCGATGAGCAGTTCTTC. Its translation: CASKQAGVGDEQFF.

The chain joins TRBV29-1 to TRBJ2-5, with D hard to call. There are 13 residues in the CDR3. The V gene's germline CDR1 is SQVTM and CDR2 ANQGSEA. Trimming took off 3 bases at V and 4 bases at J, with 12 bases between the two ends. CDR3 residues: CSVELVVGETQYF. CDR3 nucleotides: TGCAGCGTTGAGTTGGTGGTAGGAGAGACCCAGTACTTC.

This CDR3 is CASSVRPNTGELFF. Here the CDR3 DNA reads TGTGCCAGCAGCGTCAGGCCCAACACCGGGGAGCTGTTTTTT. The chain carries TRBV9 and TRBJ2-2; the D is unclear. V dropped 2 bases and J dropped 2 bases, with 7 bases sitting between them. Germline V CDR1 and CDR2: SGDLS, YYNGEE. CDR3 length: 14 amino acids.

In its sample, this clone was seen a few times. The chain joins TRBV6-1 to TRBJ1-6, with D perhaps matching TRBD1 (6 bases). Trimming took off 2 bases at V and 10 bases at J, with 6 bases between the two ends. Germline CDR1 reads MNHNS; CDR2 reads SASEGT. The CDR3 is 12 residues long. CDR3 coding DNA: TGTGCCAGCAGTGAAAGGGGGTCACCCCTCCACTTT. It codes for CASSERGSPLHF.

This clone was recorded a few times. The chain links TRBV6-1 to TRBJ1-5; tentative D call: TRBD1 (6 bases). Per germline, CDR1 MNHNS and CDR2 SASEGT. The CDR3 is made up of 13 amino acids. V shed 10 bases and J shed 2 bases, with 12 bases lying between them. CDR3: CATWGTRNQPQHF. The CDR3 coding sequence is TGTGCCACCTGGGGGACACGCAATCAGCCCCAGCATTTT.

The chain uses TRBV4-1 and TRBJ2-3; TRBD1 is a possible D gene (6 bases). The V end lost 9 bases, the J end lost 2 bases, and 21 bases lay between the germline ends. The CDR3 has 16 amino acids. Germline CDR1 reads MGHRA; CDR2 reads YSYEKL. CDR3 region: CARGSRDKTHTDTQYF. In DNA, the CDR3 is TGCGCCAGGGGAAGCCGGGACAAGACTCACACAGATACGCAGTATTTT.

This clone has more than one count but fewer than ten. The chain combines TRBV2 with TRBJ2-7; TRBD1 is a possible D gene (5 bases). The germline CDR1 and CDR2 sequences are SNHLY and FYNNEI. The CDR3 has 13 residues. Deletions cut 2 bases from V and 5 bases from J, with 10 bases between. The CDR3 coding sequence is TGTGCCAGCAGTGAACAGGGTTTCAACGAGCAGTACTTC. Amino acid sequence: CASSEQGFNEQYF.

The sample holds a few counts of this clone. The junction departs from the called germline gene at one end, perhaps through a read error. The rearrangement links TRBV28 to TRBJ1-2; D is undetermined. The CDR3 spans 11 residues. CDR1 is MDHEN and CDR2 is SYDVKM in the germline V gene. The CDR3 region is CASHTPTGSYF. CDR3 DNA sequence: TGTGCCAGCCATACCCCTACCGGGTCTTACTTC.

This clone was seen only a few times. CDR3 loop: CAWSGGFNQPQHF. The CDR3 DNA reads as TGTGCCTGGAGTGGGGGCTTTAATCAGCCCCAGCATTTT. The gene calls are TRBV30 and TRBJ1-5; a weak D match, TRBD1 (5 bases). Trimming shortened V by 1 base and J by 4 bases, and 8 bases separated the two germline ends. Germline loops: CDR1 GTSNPN, CDR2 SVGIG (reference sequence). The length of the CDR3 is 13 residues.

The chain joins TRBV7-9 to TRBJ2-5; 9 nucleotides line up with TRBD2. There are 13 residues in the CDR3. The trim removed 11 bases at V and 5 bases at J, leaving 9 bases unmatched. The V gene's germline CDR1 is SEHNR and CDR2 FQNEAQ (reference sequence). CDR3 DNA: TGTGCCGGACTACTCAGCGGGAGGGAGACCCAGTACTTC. Encoded protein: CAGLLSGRETQYF.

The V call is TRBV19, the J call TRBJ2-1; D possibly matches TRBD1 or TRBD2 (5 bases each). Deletions cut 7 bases from V and 12 bases from J, with 13 bases between. CDR3 size: 11 residues. Germline-derived CDR1 and CDR2 are LNHDA and SQIVND (reference sequence). The CDR3 loop reads CASMGVGGQFF. DNA of the CDR3: TGTGCCAGTATGGGGGTCGGTGGGCAGTTCTTC.

V usage is TRBV6-5 and J usage is TRBJ2-2; unclear D gene. CDR3 length: 12 residues. V was pared by 0 bases and J by 7 bases, with 3 bases between. In germline, CDR1 is MNHEY, CDR2 SVGAGI. Here the CDR3 DNA reads TGTGCCAGCAGTTACTCTATCGGGGAGCTGTTTTTT. It specifies CASSYSIGELFF.

This clone was counted a few times. This chain uses TRBV7-9 with TRBJ1-4; D is ambiguous. The length of the CDR3 is 15 residues. The germline V and J ends were trimmed by 3 bases and 8 bases, with 16 bases remaining between them. The germline V gene has CDR1 SEHNR and CDR2 FQNEAQ (reference sequence). The CDR3 loop is CASSLDPGRPEKLFF. CDR3 DNA: TGTGCCAGCAGCTTGGATCCCGGCCGGCCCGAAAAACTGTTTTTT.

This clone is termed medium-sized. The chain carries TRBV5-6 and TRBJ2-1, with TRBD2 matching 10 bases. The CDR3 length is 17 residues. Germline CDR1 SGHDT, CDR2 YYEEEE. V lost 1 base, J lost 0 bases, and 4 bases stayed unmatched. The CDR3 sequence is CASSLQVAGGSYNEQFF. In DNA, the CDR3 is TGTGCCAGCAGCTTGCAGGTAGCGGGAGGCTCCTACAATGAGCAGTTCTTC.

By proportion, this clone is large (0.1 to 1%). The chain links TRBV7-8 to TRBJ1-1; the D is unclear. V was trimmed by 1 base and J by 0 bases, leaving 12 bases between them. Germline assignment: CDR1 SGHVS and CDR2 FQNEAQ. The CDR3 runs 16 residues. The DNA for the CDR3 is TGTGCCAGCAGCTTAGTCTTCGGAGGGATGAACACTGAAGCTTTCTTT. Amino acids: CASSLVFGGMNTEAFF.

This clone was seen more than once but under ten times. The chain links TRBV30 to TRBJ2-5, with TRBD1 matching over 12 bases. The closer fit of TRBJ2-7 to the DNA end suggests the J call may be wrong. The germline gives CDR1 GTSNPN, CDR2 SVGIG (reference sequence). The CDR3 has 15 residues. Written as DNA, the CDR3 is TGTGCCTGGAGTGTCCGGGACAGGGGGCTCTACGAGCAGTACTTC. The encoded protein is CAWSVRDRGLYEQYF.

The chain joins TRBV10-3 to TRBJ1-1, with D unresolved. Between the trimmed V and J ends, which lost 10 bases and 1 base, there was a span of 4 bases. From germline, CDR1 is ENHRY and CDR2 SYGVKD. CDR3 length equals 10 residues. The CDR3 loop is CASRNTEAFF. Here the CDR3 DNA reads TGTGCCAGCAGGAACACTGAAGCTTTCTTT.

The V and J genes are TRBV30 and TRBJ1-2; 9 bases align to TRBD1. J was trimmed by 7 bases and V by 2 bases; bases with no gene match: 11. Germline V gene lookup returns CDR1 GTSNPN and CDR2 SVGIG (reference sequence). The CDR3 extends over 15 amino acids. The CDR3 loop is CAWSYGPGQGGGYTF. In nucleotides, the CDR3 is TGTGCCTGGAGTTACGGACCGGGACAGGGAGGTGGCTACACCTTC.

This clone showed up just a few times. The CDR3 nucleotides are TGTGCCAGCAGTGAAGGGGCCCGTCCTGAAGCTTTCTTT. Its protein product is CASSEGARPEAFF. The chain recombines TRBV6-1 with TRBJ1-1, with no clear D. The CDR3 is made up of 13 amino acids. The V end was cut by 1 base, the J end by 6 bases, with 9 bases between. The germline CDR1 and CDR2 sequences are MNHNS and SASEGT.

The table lists this clone with a count of one. The gene calls are TRBV10-3 and TRBJ2-7, with D tentatively TRBD2 (5 bases). This CDR3 has 15 amino acids. V lost 0 bases, J lost 0 bases, and 9 bases lay in between. Germline V gene data show CDR1 as ENHRY and CDR2 as SYGVKD. The CDR3 DNA sequence: TGTGCCATCAGTGAGTCCAGGACTCACTCCTACGAGCAGTACGTC. Its protein product is CAISESRTHSYEQYV.

The chain recombines TRBV6-1 with TRBJ1-2; 10 nucleotides line up with TRBD1. CDR3 length: 14 residues. J was trimmed by 5 bases and V by 6 bases; bases with no gene match: 6. The germline CDR1 and CDR2 sequences are MNHNS and SASEGT. CDR3 nucleotide sequence: TGTGCCAGCAGGCCCGGGACAGGGGTTTATGGCTACACCTTC. Its protein product is CASRPGTGVYGYTF.

This clone has a single count. V is TRBV11-3 and J is TRBJ2-3; no definite D call. V lost 1 base and J lost 0, with 5 bases in between. From germline, CDR1 is SGHNT and CDR2 YENEEA. The CDR3 spans 14 residues. The chain's CDR3 is CASSLGRSTDTQYF. The CDR3 DNA follows: TGTGCCAGCAGCTTAGGGCGGAGCACAGATACGCAGTATTTT.